The source of this TCR beta chain is a study of cytomegalovirus exposure and HLA in healthy donors. CDR3 length: 15 residues. J was trimmed by 7 bases and V by 2 bases; bases with no gene match: 7. CDR1 is SGHRS, CDR2 YFSETQ, per germline. Primers included in the PCR were 60 Vbeta and 13 Jbeta primers. This table comes from immunoSEQ multiplex PCR, and its TCRdb copy is limited to in-frame clones, with some not included. Counted here are fewer than 150,000 clones, under 90% occurring once; the ten biggest clones make up 8.5% to 10%. As for this clone: Its antigen is as yet unknown.

Study-level findings and limits: Several V segments, TRBV6-2 and TRBV6-3 among them, could not be told apart and were dropped. Cytomegalovirus-associated status was assigned to about 150 TCR beta chains.

V usage is TRBV5-1 and J usage is TRBJ2-1; the match to TRBD2 covers 9 bases. The TCR sequence derives from a female donor in good health and CMV-seropositive. The sample was PBMCs. CDR3 residues: CASSFPSGALNEQFF. Here the CDR3 DNA reads TGCGCCAGCAGCTTCCCTAGCGGGGCTCTGAATGAGCAGTTCTTC. The complete variable domain, with remaining parts taken from reference TRBV5-1 and TRBJ2-1, reads KAGVTQTPRYLIKTRGQQVTLSCSPISGHRSVSWYQQTPGQGLQFLFEYFSETQRNKGNFPGRFSGRQFSNSRSEMNVSTLELGDSALYLCASSFPSGALNEQFFGPGTRLTVL.